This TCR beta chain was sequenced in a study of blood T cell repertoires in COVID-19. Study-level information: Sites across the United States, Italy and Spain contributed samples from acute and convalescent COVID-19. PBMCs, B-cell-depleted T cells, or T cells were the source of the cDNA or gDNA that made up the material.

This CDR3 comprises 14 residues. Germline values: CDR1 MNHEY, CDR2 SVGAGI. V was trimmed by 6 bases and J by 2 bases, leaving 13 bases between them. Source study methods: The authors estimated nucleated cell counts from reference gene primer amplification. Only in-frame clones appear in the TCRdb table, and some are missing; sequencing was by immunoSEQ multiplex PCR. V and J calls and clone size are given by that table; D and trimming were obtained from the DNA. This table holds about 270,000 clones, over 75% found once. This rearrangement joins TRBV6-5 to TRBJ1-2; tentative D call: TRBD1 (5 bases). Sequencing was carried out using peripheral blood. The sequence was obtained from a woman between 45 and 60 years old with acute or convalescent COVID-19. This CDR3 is CASRGTQGNYGYTF. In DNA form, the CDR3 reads TGTGCCAGCAGGGGCACTCAGGGCAACTATGGCTACACCTTC.